Shown below are 20 T cell receptor beta chains from a single sample sequenced in a study of T cells in Graves' hyperthyroidism and ophthalmopathy. Amplified regions were TCR beta CDR3 sequences from RNA transcripts. HTBI primers were employed in a first-round RT-PCR of the TCR CDR3. TCRdb reprocessed the multiplex PCR reads with MiXCR, giving one entry per CDR3 protein. Here the sample spans roughly 750,000 distinct CDR3 sequences, roughly 17% being singletons. The sequencing sample was made of blood. Receptors originate from a young man with Graves' hyperthyroidism.

In nucleotides, the CDR3 is TGTGCCAGCAGCGTAGTGGCAGAACAAGAGACCCAGTACTTC. It codes for CASSVVAEQETQYF. The rearrangement uses TRBV9 and TRBJ2-5, with D hard to call. V lost 0 bases and J 2 bases, leaving 8 bases between the germline ends. This CDR3 comprises 14 residues. Germline V CDR1 and CDR2: SGDLS, YYNGEE.

This clonotype occurred many times. The rearrangement links TRBV11-2 to TRBJ2-1; 8 nucleotides match TRBD1. The germline gives CDR1 SGHAT, CDR2 FQNNGV. The CDR3 runs 15 residues. Trimming took 5 bases from V and 6 from J; bases not matched to a gene: 9. This CDR3 reads CASSLTSGTGNEQFF. The CDR3 region has the DNA TGTGCCAGCAGCCTTACCTCCGGGACAGGCAATGAGCAGTTCTTC.

This clonotype has ten or more counts. The V call is TRBV28, the J call TRBJ1-2, with a weak D call TRBD1 (5 bases). The germline V gene encodes CDR1 MDHEN and CDR2 SYDVKM. Trimming took off 8 bases at V and 3 bases at J, with 13 bases between the two ends. The CDR3 totals 13 residues. The CDR3 DNA reads TGTGCCAGCCAGGGCCCCGGGTACTATGGCTACACCTTC. This gives the protein CASQGPGYYGYTF.

In its sample, this clonotype was seen many times. The chain uses TRBV30 and TRBJ2-3; 10 nucleotides match TRBD1. V shed 4 bases, J shed 6 bases, and the junction held 7 bases outside the gene matches. Germline V lookup: CDR1 GTSNPN, CDR2 SVGIG (reference sequence). The CDR3 is 14 amino acids. This chain's CDR3 is CAWIPGQGGDTQYF. The CDR3 DNA reads TGTGCCTGGATTCCCGGACAGGGGGGGGATACGCAGTATTTT.

This clonotype was seen more than once but under ten times. This may come from a read error, since a much larger clone is one base off. The chain uses TRBV12-3 or TRBV12-4 and TRBJ2-1, with D maybe TRBD2 (7 bases). The CDR3 totals 18 residues. Trimming removed 2 bases at V and 4 bases at J, with 21 bases between. The CDR3 DNA reads TGTGCCAGCAGTTTACGAGGGGGGGGGGGGGAGAGATACAATGAGCAGTTCTTC. The encoded protein is CASSLRGGGGERYNEQFF.

The V call is TRBV28, the J call TRBJ2-3; TRBD2 aligns across 13 bases. J was trimmed by 2 bases and V by 8 bases; bases with no gene match: 1. Germline V lookup: CDR1 MDHEN, CDR2 SYDVKM. This CDR3 is 14 amino acids long. CDR3 sequence reads: CASGLAGATDTQYF. CDR3 DNA: TGTGCCAGCGGACTAGCGGGGGCCACAGATACGCAGTATTTT.

The V gene is TRBV24-1, the J gene TRBJ2-3, with 10 bases fitting TRBD2. Germline lookup yields CDR1 KGHDR and CDR2 SFDVKD. This CDR3 has 17 residues. V lost 0 bases and J lost 0; bases outside the gene matches: 2. In DNA form, the CDR3 reads TGTGCCACCAGTGATTTGGAGACTAGCGGGAGCACAGATACGCAGTATTTT. As protein: CATSDLETSGSTDTQYF.

V is TRBV2 and J is TRBJ2-7, with 10 bases identical to TRBD2. CDR3 length: 15 residues. Losses at the gene ends were 7 bases for V and 0 bases for J; bases not matched to a gene: 6. CDR1 is SNHLY, CDR2 FYNNEI, per germline. CDR3 protein: CASKSASGSSYEQYF. The DNA for the CDR3 is TGTGCCAGCAAGAGCGCTAGCGGGAGCTCCTACGAGCAGTACTTC.

This clonotype was counted a single time. The junction departs from the called germline gene at one end, perhaps through a read error. The J gene is TRBJ2-3, the V gene TRBV5-1; 11 bases match TRBD2. In germline, CDR1 is SGHRS, CDR2 YFSETQ. This CDR3 contains 16 residues. The chain's CDR3 is CASSTGLADHTDTQYF. The CDR3 DNA reads as TGTGCCAGCAGCACGGGACTAGCGGATCACACAGATACGCAGTATTTT.

Ten or more counts support this clonotype. This chain uses TRBV18 with TRBJ1-1; D is uncertain. Looked up from germline, CDR1 is KGHSH and CDR2 is LQKENI. The CDR3 contains 13 residues. V was trimmed by 3 bases and J by 4 bases, leaving 9 bases between them. The CDR3 DNA reads as TGTGCCAGCTCACCCCGGGAGGGCACTGAAGCTTTCTTT. As protein: CASSPREGTEAFF.

This chain connects TRBV11-3 to TRBJ2-1; 16 nucleotides line up with TRBD2. J lost 5 bases, V lost 2 bases, and 9 bases had no gene match. CDR1 and CDR2 from the germline V gene are SGHNT and YENEEA. The CDR3 loop spans 19 amino acids. Here the CDR3 reads CASSLLRGLAGGPDNEQFF. CDR3 bases: TGTGCCAGCAGCTTATTAAGGGGACTAGCGGGAGGGCCAGACAATGAGCAGTTCTTC.

The table lists this clonotype with many counts. The chain links TRBV2 to TRBJ2-7; TRBD1 matches at 7 bases. Germline V gene sequence: CDR1 SNHLY, CDR2 FYNNEI. The CDR3 is made up of 12 amino acids. The CDR3 coding sequence is TGTGCGTCACAGGGGAACTCCTACGAGCAGTACTTC. It codes for CASQGNSYEQYF.

The chain is built from TRBV7-2 and TRBJ2-7; D perhaps matches TRBD2 (6 bases). V was trimmed by 1 base and J by 6 bases, leaving 16 bases between them. The CDR3 covers 15 residues. CDR1 is SGHTA and CDR2 is FQGNSA in the germline V gene. The CDR3 reads CASSLDPWRGREQYF. The CDR3 coding sequence is TGTGCCAGCAGCTTAGATCCCTGGAGGGGACGCGAGCAGTACTTC. Combining the CDR3 with reference TRBV7-2 and TRBJ2-7 gives the whole variable domain GAGVSQSPSNKVTEKGKDVELRCDPISGHTALYWYRQSLGQGLEFLIYFQGNSAPDKSGLPSDRFSAERTGGSVSTLTIQRTQQEDSAVYLCASSLDPWRGREQYFGPGTRLTVT.

This clonotype was counted ten times or more. The rearrangement links TRBV12-3 or TRBV12-4 to TRBJ2-5; TRBD2 is a possible D gene (6 bases). The CDR3 loop spans 18 amino acids. Trimming took 10 bases from V and 5 from J, leaving 32 bases between them. For the CDR3, the DNA is TGTGCCATCCGAACCGTCGAGGTCGCGACCCGGAGGGCGGAGACCCAGTACTTC. As protein: CAIRTVEVATRRAETQYF.

The CDR3 DNA follows: TGTGCCAGCAGTTTTGCGGGAGGTTTCTACAATGAGCAGTACTTC. This codes for CASSFAGGFYNEQYF. This sequence joins TRBV27 and TRBJ2-1; 8 bases are shared with TRBD2. The tail of the sequence fits TRBJ2-7 better, so the J call may be wrong. The CDR3 length is 15 residues. The germline V gene encodes CDR1 MNHEY and CDR2 SMNVEV (reference sequence).

The table lists this clonotype with a few counts. This chain joins TRBV10-1 and TRBJ2-2; 8 nucleotides match TRBD2. Unmatched junction bases numbered 6, after V lost 11 bases and J lost 1 base. This CDR3 has 14 residues. Germline V gene data show CDR1 as WNHNN and CDR2 as SYGVQD (reference sequence). The CDR3 here is CASQGTRNTGELFF. The DNA for the CDR3 is TGCGCCTCCCAGGGGACTAGGAACACCGGGGAGCTGTTTTTT.

The chain combines TRBV7-9 with TRBJ1-4, with D uncertain. This CDR3 has 13 amino acids. V was clipped by 9 bases and J by 3 bases, with 11 bases between them. Germline V gene data show CDR1 as SEHNR and CDR2 as FQNEAQ (reference sequence). CDR3 nucleotide sequence: TGTGCCAGTGGGATTTATTCTAATGAAAAACTGTTTTTT. Its translation is CASGIYSNEKLFF. Complete variable domain (other parts from reference TRBV7-9 and TRBJ1-4): DTGVSQNPRHKITKRGQNVTFRCDPISEHNRLYWYRQTLGQGPEFLTYFQNEAQLEKSRLLSDRFSAERPKGSFSTLEIQRTEQGDSAMYLCASGIYSNEKLFFGSGTQLSVL.

This clonotype was detected ten times or more. The chain combines TRBV20-1 with TRBJ2-7, with TRBD2 identical over 14 bases. Trimming removed 5 bases from V and 3 bases from J; junction bases left unmatched: 3. Per germline, CDR1 DFQATT and CDR2 SNEGSKA (reference sequence). This CDR3 spans 14 amino acids. The DNA for the CDR3 is TGCAGTGCTCCCGGACTAGCGGGAGGCTACGAGCAGTACTTC. As protein: CSAPGLAGGYEQYF.

At least ten counts were recorded for this clonotype. This chain joins TRBV28 and TRBJ2-7, with D tentatively TRBD1 or TRBD2 (5 bases each). The CDR3 consists of 15 residues. Germline loops: CDR1 MDHEN, CDR2 SYDVKM. V was pared by 5 bases and J by 2 bases, with 16 bases between. The CDR3: CASSPFLGVTYEQYF. The CDR3 DNA reads as TGTGCCAGCAGTCCTTTCTTGGGGGTTACCTACGAGCAGTACTTC. Supplemented by reference TRBV28 and TRBJ2-7, the full variable domain reads DVKVTQSSRYLVKRTGEKVFLECVQDMDHENMFWYRQDPGLGLRLIYFSYDVKMKEKGDIPEGYSVSREKKERFSLILESASTNQTSMYLCASSPFLGVTYEQYFGPGTRLTVT.

For this clonotype: Given a much more abundant clone one base away, this may be a read error. The gene calls are TRBV10-3 and TRBJ2-1; D uncertain. This CDR3 spans 13 amino acids. The ends were cut back, 3 bases at V and 4 bases at J, with 7 bases in the middle. CDR1 is ENHRY, CDR2 SYGVKD, per germline. The CDR3 bases are TGTGCCATCAGTGATCTCGTTTACAATGAGCAGTTCTTC. Its protein product is CAISDLVYNEQFF.